This entry lists 17 T cell receptor beta chains sequenced from one sample in a study of control samples from healthy donors and cancer patients. The data were produced by immunoSEQ multiplex PCR, yet TCRdb's version contains in-frame clones alone and is incomplete. The data show around 30,000 clones, roughly 91% seen once. Sequencing was performed on PBMCs. All receptors come from a man between 50 and 59 years old with lung cancer.

V usage is TRBV7-2 and J usage is TRBJ1-1, with D uncertain. The CDR3 covers 15 residues. Germline loops: CDR1 SGHTA, CDR2 FQGNSA. V shed 6 bases and J shed 0 bases, with 14 bases lying between them. CDR3 in DNA: TGTGCCAGCAGTCCCGGACGGGGTATGAACACTGAAGCTTTCTTT. Protein: CASSPGRGMNTEAFF.

The chain couples TRBV24-1 to TRBJ2-1; possibly TRBD2 for D (6 bases). This CDR3 comprises 15 residues. Germline values: CDR1 KGHDR, CDR2 SFDVKD. Deletions cut 2 bases from V and 6 bases from J, with 13 bases between. Here the CDR3 DNA reads TGTGCCACCAGTGATTCCCGTGGTAGCGGCAATGAGCAGTTCTTC. Its translation: CATSDSRGSGNEQFF.

This chain joins TRBV5-1 and TRBJ2-7; 12 bases are a match to TRBD2. Germline CDR1 SGHRS, CDR2 YFSETQ. The CDR3 is made up of 15 amino acids. V shed 1 base and J 3 bases; nucleotides not matched to a gene: 2. CDR3 residues: CASSLRLAGDYEQYF. CDR3 sequence (DNA): TGCGCCAGCAGCTTGAGACTAGCGGGGGACTACGAGCAGTACTTC.

The J gene is TRBJ2-7, the V gene TRBV27; the D is unclear. The CDR3 consists of 12 residues. V shed 5 bases and J shed 7 bases, with 12 bases lying between them. Germline V lookup: CDR1 MNHEY, CDR2 SMNVEV (reference sequence). CDR3 in DNA: TGTGCCAGCAGTCCCTTGATGGGGGAGCAGTACTTC. Its translation is CASSPLMGEQYF.

V and J are TRBV6-6 and TRBJ1-2; tentative D call: TRBD1 (5 bases). The length of the CDR3 is 12 residues. CDR1 is MNHNY, CDR2 SVGAGI, per germline (reference sequence). CDR3: CAVGGSHYGYTF. The CDR3 nucleotides are TGTGCTGTCGGGGGGTCCCACTATGGCTACACCTTC.

This chain joins TRBV7-2 and TRBJ2-3; 7 bases fit TRBD1. The CDR3 extends over 15 amino acids. Germline CDR1 SGHTA, CDR2 FQGNSA. With V trimmed by 6 bases and J by 3 bases, 9 bases remained unmatched. CDR3 sequence: CASRRDRDVTDTQYF. Written as DNA, the CDR3 is TGTGCCAGCAGGCGAGACAGGGACGTAACAGATACGCAGTATTTT.

This chain joins TRBV14 and TRBJ2-1; D is perhaps TRBD2 (5 bases). The CDR3 runs 17 residues. Trimming took 4 bases from V and 0 from J, leaving 16 bases between them. The germline gives CDR1 SGHDN, CDR2 FVKESK. The DNA of the CDR3 is TGTGCCAGCAGCCCAATGACGGGGTGGAGCTCCTACAATGAGCAGTTCTTC. Protein sequence: CASSPMTGWSSYNEQFF.

The chain joins TRBV7-2 to TRBJ2-1; either TRBD1 or TRBD2 may fit D (6 bases each). The length of the CDR3 is 17 residues. Germline loops: CDR1 SGHTA, CDR2 FQGNSA. The V end was cut by 1 base, the J end by 3 bases, with 16 bases between. In nucleotides, the CDR3 is TGTGCCAGCAGCTTAGTTGCCGGGGGCGGATACTACAATGAGCAGTTCTTC. Its protein is CASSLVAGGGYYNEQFF.

The V and J genes are TRBV12-3 or TRBV12-4 and TRBJ2-3; no firm D call. CDR3 length: 12 residues. V was pared by 2 bases and J by 5 bases, with 5 bases between. CDR3 sequence reads: CASSLKIDTQYF. The CDR3 coding sequence is TGTGCCAGCAGTTTAAAAATAGATACGCAGTATTTT.

The chain combines TRBV5-1 with TRBJ2-7; 7 bases match TRBD2. The V segment lost 6 bases and the J segment 6 bases; nucleotides outside the gene matches: 9. Looked up from germline, CDR1 is SGHRS and CDR2 is YFSETQ. This CDR3 contains 13 residues. CDR3 in amino acids: CASTFDPSGEQYF. The CDR3 DNA reads TGCGCCAGCACGTTCGATCCTAGCGGCGAGCAGTACTTC.

This clone turned up a few times. V usage is TRBV6-5 and J usage is TRBJ2-7; 10 bases match TRBD1. The CDR3 covers 15 residues. Germline V gives CDR1 MNHEY, CDR2 SVGAGI. The ends lost 5 bases at V and 3 bases at J; junction bases unmatched: 7. DNA of the CDR3: TGTGCCAGCAGTCACCGGGACAGGGGTGGCTACGAGCAGTACTTC. Amino acids: CASSHRDRGGYEQYF.

This clone was observed a few times. The chain links TRBV29-1 to TRBJ2-5; tentatively, D is TRBD1 (6 bases). This CDR3 is built from 14 residues. Germline CDR1 SQVTM, CDR2 ANQGSEA. The V end was cut by 3 bases, the J end by 1 base, with 12 bases between. The CDR3 sequence is CSVEKGDVQETQYF. In nucleotides, the CDR3 is TGCAGCGTTGAGAAGGGGGACGTCCAAGAGACCCAGTACTTC.

CDR3 sequence: CASRSSFSYEQYF. The CDR3 nucleotides read TGTGCCAGCAGATCTTCCTTCTCCTACGAGCAGTACTTC. The gene calls are TRBV7-2 and TRBJ2-7; no definite D call. V was pared by 6 bases and J by 0 bases, with 9 bases between. This CDR3 is 13 amino acids long. The germline V gene has CDR1 SGHTA and CDR2 FQGNSA.

The chain employs TRBV3-1 (or the pseudogene TRBV3-2) and TRBJ1-6; D possibly corresponds to TRBD1 (6 bases). Trimming stripped 2 bases from V and 7 bases from J, with 9 bases between. From germline, CDR1 is LGHDT and CDR2 YNNKEL (reference sequence). This CDR3 comprises 14 residues. CDR3 in amino acids: CASSQQGNNSPLHF. In DNA, the CDR3 is TGTGCCAGCAGCCAACAGGGGAACAATTCACCCCTCCACTTT.

This rearrangement joins TRBV9 to TRBJ1-4; D remains unclear. The CDR3 has 12 amino acids. Looked up from germline, CDR1 is SGDLS and CDR2 is YYNGEE. V was shortened by 4 bases and J by 8 bases, with 9 bases between the two germline ends. The CDR3 DNA follows: TGTGCCAGCAGCCGGGGAGACGAAAAACTGTTTTTT. Amino acids: CASSRGDEKLFF.

The V and J genes are TRBV6-5 and TRBJ2-5, with TRBD1 as a possible D gene (6 bases). This CDR3 is built from 16 residues. CDR1 is MNHEY, CDR2 SVGAGI, per germline. V was trimmed by 0 bases and J by 1 base, leaving 12 bases between them. The CDR3 spells CASSYSRATGQETQYF. The DNA for the CDR3 is TGTGCCAGCAGTTACTCGCGGGCGACAGGCCAAGAGACCCAGTACTTC.

The rearrangement joins TRBV3-1 (or the pseudogene TRBV3-2) to TRBJ2-5; 9 bases map to TRBD2. This CDR3 is 17 amino acids long. V dropped 3 bases and J dropped 5; count of bases not matched to a gene: 13. Germline loops: CDR1 LGHDT, CDR2 YNNKEL (reference sequence). Here the CDR3 reads CASSQAAAWTSDETQYF. CDR3 nucleotide sequence: TGTGCCAGCAGCCAGGCTGCAGCATGGACTAGCGACGAGACCCAGTACTTC.